The 9 T cell receptor beta chains presented below share a single source sample, sequenced in a study of blood T cell repertoires in COVID-19. Profiled with immunoSEQ multiplex PCR; TCRdb holds only in-frame clones, not every one. The repertoire includes approximately 210,000 clones, around 80% of them detected once, and roughly 21% sits in the top ten. The source material was peripheral blood. These receptors were collected from a man aged 30 to 39 with active or convalescent COVID-19.

The rearrangement uses TRBV5-1 and TRBJ1-4; 9 bases are shared with TRBD1. The V gene end was trimmed by 5 bases and the J gene end by 7 bases; junction bases not matched to a gene: 9. The CDR3 has 15 amino acids. Germline assignment: CDR1 SGHRS and CDR2 YFSETQ. CDR3 amino acids: CASRTGTGSGEKLFF. The CDR3 DNA reads TGCGCCAGCAGGACCGGGACAGGGTCGGGTGAAAAACTGTTTTTT.

The chain recombines TRBV29-1 with TRBJ2-5, with TRBD2 as a possible D gene (5 bases). V lost 3 bases, J lost 5 bases, and 16 bases lay in between. Germline V CDR1 and CDR2: SQVTM, ANQGSEA. This CDR3 is 14 amino acids long. CDR3 sequence (DNA): TGCAGCGTTGATAGAGCGGAGCCAAGGGAGACCCAGTACTTC. It is translated as CSVDRAEPRETQYF.

This clone was recorded once. The chain carries TRBV6-5 and TRBJ2-7, with a possible D match to TRBD1 (7 bases). This CDR3 spans 12 amino acids. Trimming cost V 11 bases and J 3 bases, with 14 bases left between them. The germline gives CDR1 MNHEY, CDR2 SVGAGI. CDR3 nucleotides: TGTGCCGGGGGGACAGACCTCTACGAGCAGTACTTC. Translation: CAGGTDLYEQYF.

The V call is TRBV5-1, the J call TRBJ2-4; 7 bases agree with TRBD1. CDR3 length: 17 amino acids. The J segment lost 0 bases and the V segment lost 4 bases, leaving 10 bases of the junction unmatched. Per the germline V gene, CDR1 is SGHRS and CDR2 is YFSETQ. The CDR3 sequence is CASSNWDSSLAKNIQYF. The CDR3 nucleotides are TGCGCCAGCAGCAACTGGGACAGTTCCTTAGCCAAAAACATTCAGTACTTC. The full variable domain, its missing parts supplied by reference TRBV5-1 and TRBJ2-4, is KAGVTQTPRYLIKTRGQQVTLSCSPISGHRSVSWYQQTPGQGLQFLFEYFSETQRNKGNFPGRFSGRQFSNSRSEMNVSTLELGDSALYLCASSNWDSSLAKNIQYFGAGTRLSVL.

The chain employs TRBV28 and TRBJ1-4, with 8 bases lining up with TRBD1. This CDR3 contains 15 residues. V was pared by 4 bases and J by 8 bases, with 9 bases of the junction left unmatched. Germline lookup yields CDR1 MDHEN and CDR2 SYDVKM. CDR3 DNA: TGTGCCAGCAGTTCCGCCCAGGGGGCGGCCGAAAAACTGTTTTTT. Amino acid sequence: CASSSAQGAAEKLFF.

The chain is built from TRBV6-5 and TRBJ1-3; D not resolved. CDR1 is MNHEY and CDR2 is SVGAGI in the germline V gene. The CDR3 is 15 residues long. The ends were cut back, 2 bases at V and 4 bases at J, with 12 bases in the middle. This chain's CDR3 is CASSYLRNDGNTIYF. CDR3 DNA sequence: TGTGCCAGCAGTTACCTCAGGAACGACGGAAACACCATATATTTT.

A single count supports this clone. This chain joins TRBV25-1 and TRBJ1-6, with D unresolved. This CDR3 region has 16 residues. The V end was cut by 1 base, the J end by 10 bases, with 17 bases between. CDR1 MGHDK and CDR2 SYGVNS come from the germline V gene. The CDR3 DNA reads TGTGCCAGCAGTGAATCAGGCACCGGTGGGAGATCACCCCTCCACTTT. Protein: CASSESGTGGRSPLHF.

J is TRBJ2-7 and V is TRBV5-8; 10 bases align to TRBD1. The CDR3 is 15 residues long. In germline, CDR1 is SGHTS, CDR2 YDEGEE. With V trimmed by 1 base and J by 7 bases, 8 bases remained unmatched. CDR3 in amino acids: CASSLKGTGVWEQYF. CDR3 bases: TGTGCCAGCAGCTTGAAAGGGACAGGGGTGTGGGAGCAGTACTTC. The entire variable domain, with the rest obtained from reference TRBV5-8 and TRBJ2-7, is as follows: EAGVTQSPTHLIKTRGQQATLRCSPISGHTSVYWYQQALGLGLQFLLWYDEGEERNRGNFPPRFSGRQFPNYSSELNVNALELEDSALYLCASSLKGTGVWEQYFGPGTRLTVT.

The rearrangement links TRBV9 to TRBJ2-2; D possibly corresponds to TRBD2 (5 bases). CDR1 is SGDLS, CDR2 YYNGEE, per germline. V was clipped by 2 bases and J by 4 bases, with 18 bases between them. The CDR3 extends over 17 amino acids. CDR3 sequence reads: CASSVGALANPTGELFF. The CDR3 DNA reads TGTGCCAGCAGCGTCGGAGCCTTAGCGAACCCCACCGGGGAGCTGTTTTTT.